This TCR beta chain stems from a study of T cell responses to AZD1222 COVID-19 vaccine. The sample holds a few counts of this clone. Clones were read by immunoSEQ multiplex PCR, and TCRdb kept only the in-frame ones, dropping some. The table lists around 100,000 clones, roughly 89% of them singletons. V lost 0 bases and J lost 6, with 12 bases in between. Germline assignment: CDR1 SGHTA and CDR2 FQGNSA. CDR3 length: 15 residues. The chain recombines TRBV7-2 with TRBJ1-5; no firm D call. This TCR derives from an adult in good health. The sample consisted of peripheral blood, taken on day 0 of AZD1222 vaccination. CDR3 region: CASSLALPGSQPQHF. In DNA form, the CDR3 reads TGTGCCAGCAGCTTAGCGTTGCCAGGATCTCAGCCCCAGCATTTT.